This T cell receptor (beta chain) is drawn from a study of shared clonotypes between healthy human individuals (dated by TCRdb to about 2020). For the wider study: A few men and a couple of women, aged 18 to 49 years, made up the cohort. For each donor, three plates each were used for CD4 naive and CD4 memory, two plates were used for CD8 naive, and one plate was used for CD8 memory. To estimate repertoire size and how much clonotypes are shared between individuals, the study performed deep sequencing of blood TCR repertoires from 4 to 6 healthy adults. To increase sequencing depth and limit assay-specific biases, TCR repertoire library preparation and sequencing were carried out by different laboratories using diverse techniques. Each donor's leukapheresis produced roughly between roughly 0.94 and 9.5 billion PBMCs.

The paper's findings and limits, for the study overall: Naive subsets generally had larger estimated clonotype richness than memory subsets. About 4.5% of naive CD4, 3.5% of naive CD8, approximately 2.2% of memory CD4, and about 0.4% of memory CD8 clonotypes were shared across several donors. The genetic and exposure-history diversity represented was limited by the small number of donors. Even with the large sequencing depth, rarefaction of the sorted-subset datasets indicated that sequencing was incomplete. Compared with non-shared clonotypes, clonotypes shared by all four sorted-subset donors had higher generation probabilities. Pairwise subsampling indicated that sequencing depth was expected to affect the degree of clonotype sharing among donors. Sampling was restricted to blood, and TCR repertoires in tissues likely differ from the TCR repertoires found in blood.

Compared with germline, V lacks 2 bases and J lacks 1 base; bases without a gene match: 4. The CDR3 measures 17 amino acids from cysteine to phenylalanine. CDR3 DNA is the only sequence kept; it has 51 bases, read in frame from the first base. CDR1 and CDR2 were assigned from the germline V gene as KGHSH and LQKENI. For the CD8 naive samples, CD45RO-negative cells were positively selected for CCR7, yielding a CD45RA+CCR7+ population from which TemRA cells were excluded. Donors were healthy HIV-negative adults with no recently reported acute infections or vaccinations. Only Caucasian adults living in Nashville, Tennessee, USA were represented among the donors. Blood was obtained by leukapheresis, after which PBMCs were separated by Ficoll-Histopaque density gradient centrifugation and cryopreserved in liquid nitrogen vapor phase. Analytical flow cytometry was used to check the purity and quantity of every magnetically sorted T cell population. Each sorted fraction had its genomic DNA isolated and then quantified by UV absorbance on a Nanodrop 2000c.

Points on this clone: Its target antigen remains unknown. No clone much larger than this one lies a single base away; base qualities are absent.

Using the deep immunoSEQ assay, TCR CDR3 regions were amplified from genomic DNA by multiplex PCR. Extracted genomic DNA from each cell subset was distributed evenly across all wells of several immunoSEQ 96-well plates, and each plate was treated as a replicate. For sorted subsets, approximately 0.2 ug of genomic DNA, equivalent to 25,000 to 35,000 T cell genomes, went into each replicate PCR. The purified libraries were quantified using a Qubit 3.0 fluorometer, sized with a Bioanalyzer 2100, and then quantified again using the KAPA Library Quantification kit. Every immunoSEQ 96-well plate was sequenced on a dedicated single-read 150-cycle Illumina NextSeq 550 flow cell. On the study's bioinformatics: Because only junctional sequences without quality scores were contained in the immunoSEQ output, filtering matching that applied to full-length reads could not be performed. Sequences were annotated with PyIR, a Python wrapper for IgBLAST v1.9, and V/J genes and CDR3 were assigned using IMGT germline references. Any read was removed if the V/J assignment was weak (E-value above 1e-6), the CDR3 was missing, or the read contained stop codons, out-of-frame junctions, or ambiguous translated residues. V3J clonotypes were defined as sequences sharing the same inferred V gene, J gene, and CDR3 amino acid sequence. Percentage overlap between repertoires was calculated by dividing the number of shared unique clonotypes by the size of the smaller repertoire. Three approaches were used to assess repertoire richness: RTK rarefaction, the Chao1 estimator, and Recon v2.1 estimates of unobserved clonotypes. For all TCRbeta clonotypes obtained by the gDNA method from a few donors, generation probabilities were computed with OLGA. TCRdb mirrors the immuneACCESS table, restricted to in-frame sequences. Some clones are absent from its copies; in checked studies, under half trace to an unresolved V gene, and the reason for the others is unknown. V and J calls and clone size come straight from that table; D and trimming were deduced from the DNA. The sample table contains just over 2,000,000 clones; only one count was recorded for around 96% of them. 0.9% to 1.3% of the sample goes to the ten largest clones.

This clonotype was obtained from a man aged 18 to 35 in good health. The sample comprised naive CD8+ T cells sorted from blood. The meaning of the sample's cell subset or site label: CD45RA+CCR7+. The chain employs TRBV18 and TRBJ2-1; TRBD2 fits 11 bases in the junction. CDR3 protein: CASSPGTSGWSYNEQFF. The bases read TGTGCCAGCTCACCAGGGACTAGCGGTTGGTCCTACAATGAGCAGTTCTTC.